Following are 26 T cell receptor beta chains from one sample sequenced in a study of T cells in Graves' hyperthyroidism and ophthalmopathy. It was RNA transcripts that yielded the amplified TCR beta CDR3 regions. First-round RT-PCR of the TCR CDR3 relied on the HTBI primer set. Via MiXCR, TCRdb re-called the multiplex PCR reads, giving one row per CDR3 protein. The profile shows approximately 620,000 distinct CDR3 sequences, approximately 13% of them singletons. Sequenced material: blood. These receptors all stem from a woman in her twenties or thirties with Graves' hyperthyroidism that later progressed to Graves' ophthalmopathy.

The chain is built from TRBV5-4 and TRBJ2-5; D is unclear. V lost 3 bases to trimming and J lost 2 bases, with 11 bases between them. Germline values: CDR1 SGHNT, CDR2 YYREEE (reference sequence). The CDR3 is 14 residues long. The CDR3 region has the DNA TGTGCCAGCAGCTCAAAGAACGGGCAAGAGACCCAGTACTTC. The encoded protein is CASSSKNGQETQYF.

This clonotype was counted ten times or more. The V call is TRBV30, the J call TRBJ2-7; tentatively, D is TRBD2 (5 bases). Germline values: CDR1 GTSNPN, CDR2 SVGIG (reference sequence). V dropped 8 bases and J dropped 4 bases, with 12 bases sitting between them. This CDR3 region has 11 residues. Here the CDR3 reads CARTTGYEQYF. The CDR3 bases are TGTGCCCGTACGACGGGATACGAGCAGTACTTC.

The chain combines TRBV20-1 with TRBJ1-4; D perhaps matches TRBD1 (5 bases). CDR1 DFQATT and CDR2 SNEGSKA come from the germline V gene (reference sequence). The V end was cut by 8 bases, the J end by 6 bases, with 13 bases between. This CDR3 is 12 amino acids long. The chain's CDR3 is CSPSQGDEKLFF. CDR3 nucleotide sequence: TGCAGTCCGTCTCAGGGAGATGAAAAACTGTTTTTT.

Only a few counts were recorded for this clonotype. The chain couples TRBV19 to TRBJ1-5, with no clear D. The CDR3 consists of 15 residues. Trimming pared 1 base from V and 4 bases from J, leaving 11 bases between. CDR1 is LNHDA, CDR2 SQIVND, per germline (reference sequence). This CDR3 reads CASSIAPLLNQPQHF. The DNA of the CDR3 is TGTGCCAGTAGTATAGCCCCGTTACTAAATCAGCCCCAGCATTTT. Looking up the rest from reference TRBV19 and TRBJ1-5 gives the full variable domain: DGGITQSPKYLFRKEGQNVTLSCEQNLNHDAMYWYRQDPGQGLRLIYYSQIVNDFQKGDIAEGYSVSREKKESFPLTVTSAQKNPTAFYLCASSIAPLLNQPQHFGDGTRLSIL.

The chain joins TRBV30 to TRBJ2-2; 9 bases align to TRBD2. Looked up from germline, CDR1 is GTSNPN and CDR2 is SVGIG (reference sequence). CDR3 size: 16 residues. The J segment lost 6 bases and the V segment lost 0 bases, leaving 8 bases of the junction unmatched. CDR3 DNA: TGTGCCTGGAGTGTACAGAGCGGGAGGCGGTCCGGGGAGCTGTTTTTT. Translation gives CAWSVQSGRRSGELFF.

This clonotype occurred many times. The chain links TRBV20-1 to TRBJ1-5; maybe TRBD1 (6 bases). This CDR3 has 14 amino acids. Germline-derived CDR1 and CDR2 are DFQATT and SNEGSKA (reference sequence). V lost 4 bases to trimming and J lost 2 bases, with 12 bases between them. CDR3 in DNA: TGCAGTGCTAAGGACAGCCGGGGCAATCAGCCCCAGCATTTT. It translates to CSAKDSRGNQPQHF.

This chain links TRBV7-9 with TRBJ2-7; possibly TRBD1 or TRBD2 for D (5 bases each). CDR1 and CDR2 from the germline V gene are SEHNR and FQNEAQ (reference sequence). V was pared by 6 bases and J by 3 bases, with 15 bases between. This CDR3 is 14 amino acids long. CDR3 in DNA: TGTGCCAGCAGTTTATCCGGGACCAACTACGAGCAGTACTTC. It codes for CASSLSGTNYEQYF.

V is TRBV20-1 and J is TRBJ1-4; D is possibly TRBD1 (5 bases). Looked up from germline, CDR1 is DFQATT and CDR2 is SNEGSKA (reference sequence). V was trimmed by 1 base and J by 7 bases, leaving 13 bases between them. The CDR3 runs 14 residues. CDR3 loop: CSARGPGFSEKLFF. The CDR3 DNA reads as TGCAGTGCTAGAGGCCCAGGGTTTAGTGAAAAACTGTTTTTT.

This clonotype was recorded at least ten times. This rearrangement joins TRBV19 to TRBJ2-7, with 7 bases that match TRBD1. Germline CDR1 and CDR2: LNHDA and SQIVND (reference sequence). With 4 bases clipped from V and 2 bases from J, the junction kept 5 bases outside the gene matches. The CDR3 is 14 amino acids. CDR3 region: CASSTSGTAYEQYF. Written as DNA, the CDR3 is TGTGCCAGTAGTACCTCCGGGACAGCCTACGAGCAGTACTTC.

In this sample, this clonotype turned up many times. The V call is TRBV19, the J call TRBJ2-2; 14 bases agree with TRBD2. CDR3 length: 19 residues. Germline assignment: CDR1 LNHDA and CDR2 SQIVND (reference sequence). V gave up 5 bases and J gave up 5 bases; unmatched junction bases: 13. CDR3 protein: CASSSGLAGVPLQTGELFF. The CDR3 region has the DNA TGTGCCAGTAGTTCGGGACTAGCGGGGGTTCCCCTCCAAACCGGGGAGCTGTTTTTT.

Many counts were recorded for this clonotype. The chain carries TRBV7-8 and TRBJ2-3; 11 nucleotides line up with TRBD2. Trimming took 2 bases from V and 2 from J; bases not matched to a gene: 6. Germline lookup yields CDR1 SGHVS and CDR2 FQNEAQ. The CDR3 sequence is 17 residues long. DNA of the CDR3: TGTGCCAGCAGCTTACCCGGGACTAGCGGTTACACAGATACGCAGTATTTT. Translating gives CASSLPGTSGYTDTQYF.

On this clonotype itself: A read error may explain this, as a much larger clone is one base away. The gene calls are TRBV20-1 and TRBJ1-2, with a weak D call TRBD1 (5 bases). CDR1 and CDR2 from the germline V gene are DFQATT and SNEGSKA (reference sequence). This CDR3 is built from 13 residues. The CDR3 bases are TGCAGAGCTAAGTCGGACAAGAACTATGGCTACACCTTC. Translation gives CRAKSDKNYGYTF.

This clonotype was recorded many times. This chain's CDR3 is CASSLGQGRWTEAFF. The CDR3 bases are TGTGCCAGCTCACTCGGACAGGGGAGGTGGACTGAAGCTTTCTTT. The chain combines TRBV18 with TRBJ1-1; 9 bases align to TRBD1. Losses at the gene ends were 4 bases for V and 5 bases for J; bases not matched to a gene: 8. The CDR3 loop spans 15 amino acids. Germline V lookup: CDR1 KGHSH, CDR2 LQKENI.

This clonotype has ten or more counts. This chain joins TRBV9 and TRBJ1-2; weak D call: TRBD1 (5 bases). This CDR3 is 15 amino acids long. CDR1 and CDR2 (germline): SGDLS, YYNGEE. V was clipped by 0 bases and J by 4 bases, with 13 bases between them. CDR3 nucleotides: TGTGCCAGCAGCGTAGGCGAGGGACGGGGCTATGGCTACACCTTC. Protein product: CASSVGEGRGYGYTF.

The chain recombines TRBV6-1 with TRBJ1-6, with D perhaps matching TRBD1 (5 bases). Germline V CDR1 and CDR2: MNHNS, SASEGT. The CDR3 sequence is 14 residues long. Trimming removed 7 bases at V and 6 bases at J, with 13 bases between. The CDR3 DNA is TGTGCCAGCACGACGGGACCGGGTAATTCACCCCTCCACTTT. Its protein is CASTTGPGNSPLHF.

This chain joins TRBV7-9 and TRBJ1-4, with D perhaps TRBD1 (5 bases). Trimming took off 6 bases at V and 0 bases at J, with 11 bases between the two ends. The CDR3 is 15 residues long. The V gene's germline CDR1 is SEHNR and CDR2 FQNEAQ (reference sequence). The CDR3 protein is CASRATGATNEKLFF. In DNA form, the CDR3 reads TGTGCCAGCAGGGCTACAGGCGCAACTAATGAAAAACTGTTTTTT. Together with reference TRBV7-9 and TRBJ1-4, the CDR3 gives the full variable domain: DTGVSQNPRHKITKRGQNVTFRCDPISEHNRLYWYRQTLGQGPEFLTYFQNEAQLEKSRLLSDRFSAERPKGSFSTLEIQRTEQGDSAMYLCASRATGATNEKLFFGSGTQLSVL.

This clonotype was seen repeatedly, ten times or more. J is TRBJ1-2 and V is TRBV18, with D unresolved. There are 13 residues in the CDR3. V dropped 0 bases and J dropped 11 bases, with 13 bases sitting between them. The germline CDR1 and CDR2 sequences are KGHSH and LQKENI. For the CDR3, the DNA is TGTGCCAGCTCACCACCGTTCCAGCTTGGATACACCTTC. Translation: CASSPPFQLGYTF.

The chain links TRBV14 to TRBJ1-1; D remains ambiguous. Per germline, CDR1 SGHDN and CDR2 FVKESK. The CDR3 totals 16 residues. V lost 4 bases and J lost 0, with 15 bases in between. The CDR3 here is CASSRRAGLMNTEAFF. Written as DNA, the CDR3 is TGTGCCAGCAGCCGGCGTGCAGGCCTGATGAACACTGAAGCTTTCTTT. The full variable domain, completed using reference TRBV14 and TRBJ1-1, is EAGVTQFPSHSVIEKGQTVTLRCDPISGHDNLYWYRRVMGKEIKFLLHFVKESKQDESGMPNNRFLAERTGGTYSTLKVQPAELEDSGVYFCASSRRAGLMNTEAFFGQGTRLTVV.

This clonotype was seen at least ten times. The gene calls are TRBV20-1 and TRBJ2-7, with a tentative D call TRBD2 (6 bases). Germline V CDR1 and CDR2: DFQATT, SNEGSKA (reference sequence). CDR3 length: 15 amino acids. Trimming left V 3 bases short and J 0 bases short, with 15 bases between. The CDR3 DNA follows: TGCAGTGCTAGGCCCAGCGGGTATAGCTCCTACGAGCAGTACTTC. Translation gives CSARPSGYSSYEQYF.

The V call is TRBV5-1, the J call TRBJ2-5; TRBD1 aligns across 7 bases. With 2 bases clipped from V and 2 bases from J, the junction kept 3 bases outside the gene matches. Germline CDR1 is SGHRS and CDR2 is YFSETQ. The CDR3 is made up of 14 amino acids. For the CDR3, the DNA is TGCGCCAGCAGCTTACAGGGGCCACAAGAGACCCAGTACTTC. The encoded protein is CASSLQGPQETQYF.

V usage is TRBV9 and J usage is TRBJ1-2, with D possibly TRBD1 on 6 matching bases. The CDR3 totals 17 residues. Between the trimmed V and J ends, which lost 0 bases and 4 bases, there was a span of 19 bases. Germline loops: CDR1 SGDLS, CDR2 YYNGEE. This CDR3 reads CASSVEGGDISLYGYTF. CDR3 coding DNA: TGTGCCAGCAGCGTAGAGGGGGGGGACATCTCCCTCTATGGCTACACCTTC.

The rearrangement joins TRBV4-1 to TRBJ2-3, with 8 bases that match TRBD2. The germline V gene encodes CDR1 MGHRA and CDR2 YSYEKL. The J segment lost 0 bases and the V segment lost 3 bases, leaving 11 bases of the junction unmatched. The CDR3 consists of 18 residues. The CDR3 is CASSHRALLAASTDTQYF. CDR3 coding DNA: TGCGCCAGCAGCCACCGAGCCTTACTAGCGGCTAGCACAGATACGCAGTATTTT.

The genes are TRBV12-3 or TRBV12-4 and TRBJ2-6; TRBD1 or TRBD2 may be the D gene (7 bases each). The CDR3 runs to 16 residues. With 8 bases removed from V and 0 bases from J, the gap between germline ends came to 14 bases. The CDR3 region is CASSGGAPSGANVLTF. CDR3 in DNA: TGTGCCAGCTCAGGGGGGGCCCCCTCTGGGGCCAACGTCCTGACTTTC.

The V call is TRBV24-1, the J call TRBJ1-1; D gene unclear. V lost 2 bases and J 4 bases, leaving 7 bases between the germline ends. CDR3 length: 13 residues. The germline gives CDR1 KGHDR, CDR2 SFDVKD. In DNA form, the CDR3 reads TGTGCCACCAGTGATTGGACTGGCACTGAAGCTTTCTTT. Amino acid sequence: CATSDWTGTEAFF.

This clonotype occurred many times. The chain has TRBV11-2 and TRBJ2-3, with D hard to call. The CDR3 loop spans 10 amino acids. Germline lookup yields CDR1 SGHAT and CDR2 FQNNGV. V was cut by 9 bases and J by 10 bases, with 11 bases left in between. The CDR3: CASAREAQYF. CDR3 nucleotides: TGTGCCAGTGCCAGAGAAGCGCAGTATTTT. The variable domain in full, with the rest retrieved from reference TRBV11-2 and TRBJ2-3, is EAGVAQSPRYKIIEKRQSVAFWCNPISGHATLYWYQQILGQGPKLLIQFQNNGVVDDSQLPKDRFSAERLKGVDSTLKIQPAKLEDSAVYLCASAREAQYFGPGTRLTVL.

This clonotype was detected many times. The chain couples TRBV7-2 to TRBJ2-7, with D unresolved. The ends were cut back, 2 bases at V and 3 bases at J, with 11 bases in the middle. Germline lookup yields CDR1 SGHTA and CDR2 FQGNSA. The CDR3 has 14 residues. The CDR3 spells CASSLYLGVYEQYF. The CDR3, as DNA: TGTGCCAGCAGCTTATATCTTGGGGTCTACGAGCAGTACTTC. The full variable domain, its missing parts supplied by reference TRBV7-2 and TRBJ2-7, is GAGVSQSPSNKVTEKGKDVELRCDPISGHTALYWYRQSLGQGLEFLIYFQGNSAPDKSGLPSDRFSAERTGGSVSTLTIQRTQQEDSAVYLCASSLYLGVYEQYFGPGTRLTVT.